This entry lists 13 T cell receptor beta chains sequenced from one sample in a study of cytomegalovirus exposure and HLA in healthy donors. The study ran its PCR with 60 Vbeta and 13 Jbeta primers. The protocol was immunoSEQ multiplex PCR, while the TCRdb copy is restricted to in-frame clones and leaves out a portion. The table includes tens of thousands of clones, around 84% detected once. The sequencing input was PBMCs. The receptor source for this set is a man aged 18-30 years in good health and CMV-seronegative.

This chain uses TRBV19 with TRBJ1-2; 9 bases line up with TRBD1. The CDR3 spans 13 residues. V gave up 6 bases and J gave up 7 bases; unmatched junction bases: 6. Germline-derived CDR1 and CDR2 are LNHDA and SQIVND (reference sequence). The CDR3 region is CASSGGQGGGYTF. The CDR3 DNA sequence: TGTGCCAGTAGCGGGGGACAGGGAGGTGGCTACACCTTC. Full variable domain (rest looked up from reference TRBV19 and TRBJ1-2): DGGITQSPKYLFRKEGQNVTLSCEQNLNHDAMYWYRQDPGQGLRLIYYSQIVNDFQKGDIAEGYSVSREKKESFPLTVTSAQKNPTAFYLCASSGGQGGGYTFGSGTRLTVV.

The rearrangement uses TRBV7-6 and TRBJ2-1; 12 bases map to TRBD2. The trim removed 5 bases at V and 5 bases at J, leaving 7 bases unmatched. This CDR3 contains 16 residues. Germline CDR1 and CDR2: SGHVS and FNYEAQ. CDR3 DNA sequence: TGTGCCAGCAGCCCCCAGACTAGCGGGAGAAACAATGAGCAGTTCTTC. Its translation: CASSPQTSGRNNEQFF.

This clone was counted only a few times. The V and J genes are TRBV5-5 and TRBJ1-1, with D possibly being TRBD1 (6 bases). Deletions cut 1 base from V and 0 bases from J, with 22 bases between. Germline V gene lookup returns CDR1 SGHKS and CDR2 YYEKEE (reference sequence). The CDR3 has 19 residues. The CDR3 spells CASSLQGHSTVVMNTEAFF. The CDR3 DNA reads TGTGCCAGCAGCTTGCAGGGACACTCAACTGTGGTGATGAACACTGAAGCTTTCTTT.

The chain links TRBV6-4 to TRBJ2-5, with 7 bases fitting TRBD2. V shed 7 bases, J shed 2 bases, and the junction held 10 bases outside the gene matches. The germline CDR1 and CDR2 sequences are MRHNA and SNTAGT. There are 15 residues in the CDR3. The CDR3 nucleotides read TGTGCCAGCAAAGTACACCCTAGCGGACAAGAGACCCAGTACTTC. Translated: CASKVHPSGQETQYF.

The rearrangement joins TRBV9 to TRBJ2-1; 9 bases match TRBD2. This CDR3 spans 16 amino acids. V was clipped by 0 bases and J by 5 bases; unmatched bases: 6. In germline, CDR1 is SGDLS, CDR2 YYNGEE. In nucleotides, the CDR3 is TGTGCCAGCAGCGTAGTAGTGGCTAGCGGGGACAATGAGCAGTTCTTC. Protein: CASSVVVASGDNEQFF.

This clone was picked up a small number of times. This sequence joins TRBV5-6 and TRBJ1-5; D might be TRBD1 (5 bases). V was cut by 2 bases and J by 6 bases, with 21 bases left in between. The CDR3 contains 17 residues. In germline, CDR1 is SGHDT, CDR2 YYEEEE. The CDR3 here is CASSFRVRGREGQPQHF. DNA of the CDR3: TGTGCCAGCAGCTTTCGGGTTCGGGGCAGGGAGGGTCAGCCCCAGCATTTT. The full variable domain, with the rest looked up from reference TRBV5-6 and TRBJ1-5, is DAGVTQSPTHLIKTRGQQVTLRCSPKSGHDTVSWYQQALGQGPQFIFQYYEEEERQRGNFPDRFSGHQFPNYSSELNVNALLLGDSALYLCASSFRVRGREGQPQHFGDGTRLSIL.

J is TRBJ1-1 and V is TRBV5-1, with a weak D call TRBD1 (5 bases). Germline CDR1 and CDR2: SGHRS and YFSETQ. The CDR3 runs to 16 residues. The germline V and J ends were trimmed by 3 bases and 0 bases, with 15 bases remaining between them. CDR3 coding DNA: TGCGCCAGCAGCTCGACCCCAGGGTTTTTGAACACTGAAGCTTTCTTT. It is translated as CASSSTPGFLNTEAFF.

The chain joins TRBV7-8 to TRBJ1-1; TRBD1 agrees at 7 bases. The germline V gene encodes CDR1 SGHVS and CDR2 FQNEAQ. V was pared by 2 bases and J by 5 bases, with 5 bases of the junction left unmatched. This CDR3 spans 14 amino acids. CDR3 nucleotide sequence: TGTGCCAGCAGCTTAAAGGGGGCGTGGACTGAAGCTTTCTTT. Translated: CASSLKGAWTEAFF. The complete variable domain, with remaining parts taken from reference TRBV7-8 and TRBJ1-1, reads GAGVSQSPRYKVAKRGQDVALRCDPISGHVSLFWYQQALGQGPEFLTYFQNEAQLDKSGLPSDRFFAERPEGSVSTLKIQRTQQEDSAVYLCASSLKGAWTEAFFGQGTRLTVV.

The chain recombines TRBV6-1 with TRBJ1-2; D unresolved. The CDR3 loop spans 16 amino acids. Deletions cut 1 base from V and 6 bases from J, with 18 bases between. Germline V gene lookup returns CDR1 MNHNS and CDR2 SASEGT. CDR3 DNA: TGTGCCAGCAGTGAAGGCCCCCTTATCCCTCGGGATGGCTACACCTTC. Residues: CASSEGPLIPRDGYTF.

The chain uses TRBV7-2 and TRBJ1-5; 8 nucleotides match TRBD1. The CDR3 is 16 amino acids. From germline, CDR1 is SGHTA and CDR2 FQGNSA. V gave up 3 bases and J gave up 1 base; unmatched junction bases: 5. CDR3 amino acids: CASSFGQGKSNQPQHF. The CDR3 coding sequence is TGTGCCAGCAGCTTCGGACAGGGAAAAAGCAATCAGCCCCAGCATTTT.

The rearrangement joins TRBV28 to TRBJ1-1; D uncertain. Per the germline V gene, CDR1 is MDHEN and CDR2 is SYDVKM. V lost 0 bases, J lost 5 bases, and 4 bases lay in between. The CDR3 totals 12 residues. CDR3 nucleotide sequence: TGTGCCAGCAGTTTATGGGCAACTGAAGCTTTCTTT. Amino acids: CASSLWATEAFF.

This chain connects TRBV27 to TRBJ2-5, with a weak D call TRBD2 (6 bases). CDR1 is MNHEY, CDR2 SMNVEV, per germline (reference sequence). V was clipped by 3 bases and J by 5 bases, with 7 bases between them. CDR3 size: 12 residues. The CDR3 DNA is TGTGCCAGCAGTTTTGGGGGGGAGACCCAGTACTTC. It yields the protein CASSFGGETQYF.

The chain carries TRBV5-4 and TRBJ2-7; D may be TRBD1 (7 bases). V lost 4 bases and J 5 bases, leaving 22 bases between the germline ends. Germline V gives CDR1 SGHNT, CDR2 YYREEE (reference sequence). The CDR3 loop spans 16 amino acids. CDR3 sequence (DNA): TGTGCCAGCAGCCGCCCGGGTCGCAGGGGGGATGACGAGCAGTACTTC. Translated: CASSRPGRRGDDEQYF.